Shown below are 10 T cell receptor beta chains from a single sample sequenced in a study of CD8+CD57+ T cells in acquired aplastic anemia. Genomic DNA templated the TCR beta VDJ and CDR3 profiling. Using its own MiXCR run on the reads, TCRdb lists one record per CDR3 protein. Of 300,000 or so distinct CDR3 sequences listed, roughly half are singletons. Sample: sorted CD4+, CD8+, or CD8+CD57+ T cells (not recorded which) from PBMCs. Receptors were obtained from a human donor with severe aplastic anemia or a healthy control (not recorded which).

In its sample, this clonotype was seen once. The chain recombines TRBV9 with TRBJ2-3; 9 nucleotides line up with TRBD2. CDR3 length equals 16 residues. The germline CDR1 and CDR2 sequences are SGDLS and YYNGEE. V gave up 4 bases and J gave up 2 bases; unmatched junction bases: 8. The CDR3 region is CASSKGAGGVTDTQYF. Here the CDR3 DNA reads TGTGCCAGCAGCAAGGGGGCGGGAGGGGTCACAGATACGCAGTATTTT. The whole variable domain, remainder taken from reference TRBV9 and TRBJ2-3, is DSGVTQTPKHLITATGQRVTLRCSPRSGDLSVYWYQQSLDQGLQFLIQYYNGEERAKGNILERFSAQQFPDLHSELNLSSLELGDSALYFCASSKGAGGVTDTQYFGPGTRLTVL.

There are many counts of this clonotype. This chain uses TRBV7-8 with TRBJ2-5; D may be TRBD1 or TRBD2 (6 bases each). The germline V gene has CDR1 SGHVS and CDR2 FQNEAQ. CDR3 length: 15 residues. Deletions cut 6 bases from V and 0 bases from J, with 14 bases between. CDR3 amino acids: CASRGGKKYQETQYF. Written as DNA, the CDR3 is TGTGCCAGCAGAGGGGGGAAAAAGTACCAAGAGACCCAGTACTTC.

This chain uses TRBV12-3 or TRBV12-4 with TRBJ1-6, with TRBD1 identical over 7 bases. The J segment lost 15 bases and the V segment lost 9 bases, leaving 14 bases of the junction unmatched. The CDR3 length is 13 residues. The CDR3 sequence: CASRGLGGAYLHF. In nucleotides, the CDR3 is TGTGCCAGTCGGGGCCTAGGGGGCGCGTACCTCCACTTT.

This clonotype was recorded many times. The chain has TRBV10-3 and TRBJ1-1; D is ambiguous. Germline assignment: CDR1 ENHRY and CDR2 SYGVKD. The CDR3 is 15 residues long. V gave up 2 bases and J gave up 1 base, with 11 bases separating them. CDR3 protein: CAISEIGRENTEAFF. In DNA, the CDR3 is TGTGCCATCAGTGAGATAGGGCGGGAGAACACTGAAGCTTTCTTT.

The chain couples TRBV19 to TRBJ2-7; the match to TRBD1 covers 8 bases. V lost 3 bases, J lost 2 bases, and 6 bases stayed unmatched. This CDR3 region has 15 residues. Germline V gives CDR1 LNHDA, CDR2 SQIVND (reference sequence). This chain's CDR3 is CASSIRTGPTYEQYF. CDR3 in DNA: TGTGCCAGTAGTATCAGGACAGGGCCGACCTACGAGCAGTACTTC.

The genes are TRBV5-1 and TRBJ2-1, with 9 bases that match TRBD2. Germline CDR1 is SGHRS and CDR2 is YFSETQ. J gave up 9 bases and V 3 bases, and 10 bases lay outside the gene matches. This CDR3 has 15 residues. CDR3 residues: CASSWTWTSEAEQFF. The CDR3, as DNA: TGCGCCAGCAGCTGGACATGGACTAGCGAGGCTGAGCAGTTCTTC.

There are a few counts of this clonotype. This chain links TRBV10-3 with TRBJ2-3, with D hard to call. V shed 6 bases and J shed 3 bases, with 4 bases lying between them. Looked up from germline, CDR1 is ENHRY and CDR2 is SYGVKD. CDR3 length equals 11 residues. CDR3 sequence: CAIRETDTQYF. The CDR3 DNA sequence: TGTGCCATCAGGGAGACAGATACGCAGTATTTT.

The sample holds a few counts of this clonotype. Being one base from a much bigger clone, this may be a read error. The CDR3 does not close with the conserved phenylalanine or tryptophan, likely indicating a read error. In nucleotides, the CDR3 is TGTGCCAGGCTCGGACGGGGAGCCTACGAGCAGTACTCC. It encodes CARLGRGAYEQYS. V and J are TRBV6-5 and TRBJ2-7; D may be TRBD2 (5 bases). CDR1 and CDR2 (germline): MNHEY, SVGAGI. Between the trimmed V and J ends, which lost 9 bases and 2 bases, there was a span of 14 bases. This CDR3 has 13 residues.

This chain links TRBV20-1 with TRBJ1-5; D is perhaps TRBD1 (6 bases). The length of the CDR3 is 14 residues. Germline CDR1 and CDR2: DFQATT and SNEGSKA (reference sequence). The germline V and J ends were trimmed by 4 bases and 3 bases, with 13 bases remaining between them. The CDR3 nucleotides are TGCAGTGCTAACAAAGGACAGCACAATCAGCCCCAGCATTTT. Its protein is CSANKGQHNQPQHF.

This rearrangement joins TRBV20-1 to TRBJ1-5; D remains unclear. Germline values: CDR1 DFQATT, CDR2 SNEGSKA (reference sequence). The CDR3 loop spans 13 amino acids. V was trimmed by 3 bases and J by 0 bases, leaving 6 bases between them. This CDR3 is CSARQLSNQPQHF. As DNA, the CDR3 is TGCAGTGCTAGGCAGCTTAGCAATCAGCCCCAGCATTTT.